Following are 27 T cell receptor beta chains from one sample sequenced in a study of T cell responses to AZD1222 COVID-19 vaccine. Profiling relied on immunoSEQ multiplex PCR, and the TCRdb table lists in-frame clones only, not all of them. The data show roughly 120,000 clones, over 75% seen once. Here the sequenced sample was peripheral blood, taken 28 days after the second AZD1222 dose. The receptors were gathered from an adult who received the AZD1222 COVID-19 vaccine.

The chain recombines TRBV2 with TRBJ2-3; 11 nucleotides agree with TRBD2. Germline loops: CDR1 SNHLY, CDR2 FYNNEI. V was clipped by 5 bases and J by 5 bases; unmatched bases: 3. The CDR3 runs to 14 residues. CDR3 loop: CASSISGRGDTQYF. The CDR3 DNA reads TGTGCCAGCAGTATTAGCGGGAGGGGAGATACGCAGTATTTT.

The chain carries TRBV19 and TRBJ2-7; tentative D call: TRBD1 (6 bases). V was shortened by 5 bases and J by 4 bases, with 21 bases between the two germline ends. Germline lookup yields CDR1 LNHDA and CDR2 SQIVND (reference sequence). The CDR3 runs to 16 residues. CDR3 loop: CASSRTVRRSRYEQYF. In DNA form, the CDR3 reads TGTGCCAGTAGTCGGACAGTCAGGCGATCGAGGTACGAGCAGTACTTC.

This sequence joins TRBV6-1 and TRBJ1-5; a weak D match, TRBD1 (6 bases). Trimming took off 6 bases at V and 5 bases at J, with 17 bases between the two ends. The CDR3 totals 15 residues. Germline values: CDR1 MNHNS, CDR2 SASEGT. The CDR3 here is CASSAVEGGYQPQHF. The CDR3 coding sequence is TGTGCCAGCAGCGCCGTTGAAGGGGGATATCAGCCCCAGCATTTT.

The table lists this clone with a few counts. The chain couples TRBV7-2 to TRBJ2-7; the match to TRBD2 covers 11 bases. The CDR3 totals 16 residues. Germline V CDR1 and CDR2: SGHTA, FQGNSA. The trim removed 1 base at V and 4 bases at J, leaving 6 bases unmatched. The CDR3 region has the DNA TGTGCCAGCAGCTTAGTATCCGGGACTAGCGGTTACGAGCAGTACTTC. Translation gives CASSLVSGTSGYEQYF.

The V call is TRBV2, the J call TRBJ2-7, with 7 bases identical to TRBD2. The length of the CDR3 is 11 residues. V shed 10 bases and J 2 bases; nucleotides not matched to a gene: 2. CDR1 and CDR2 (germline): SNHLY, FYNNEI. The CDR3 loop is CAMRGTYEQYF. The DNA for the CDR3 is TGTGCCATGCGGGGGACCTACGAGCAGTACTTC.

This chain links TRBV9 with TRBJ2-1, with 12 positions matching TRBD2. V lost 4 bases, J lost 14 bases, and 7 bases stayed unmatched. This CDR3 region has 13 residues. Germline lookup yields CDR1 SGDLS and CDR2 YYNGEE. CDR3 coding DNA: TGTGCCAGCAGCTCCCTAGCGGGGGGGCTCGAGTTCTTC. Its protein is CASSSLAGGLEFF.

This chain connects TRBV19 to TRBJ1-5; a weak D match, TRBD1 (5 bases). Trimming removed 5 bases at V and 4 bases at J, with 12 bases between. The CDR3 has 14 residues. Germline V gives CDR1 LNHDA, CDR2 SQIVND (reference sequence). CDR3 loop: CASSSPGGNQPQHF. The DNA for the CDR3 is TGTGCCAGTAGTTCCCCCGGGGGGAATCAGCCCCAGCATTTT.

The chain recombines TRBV28 with TRBJ1-5, with 7 bases fitting TRBD1. Germline V lookup: CDR1 MDHEN, CDR2 SYDVKM. Losses at the gene ends were 8 bases for V and 2 bases for J; bases not matched to a gene: 6. The CDR3 contains 14 residues. The CDR3 spells CASRLDRGNQPQHF. In DNA form, the CDR3 reads TGTGCCAGCCGGCTAGACAGGGGCAATCAGCCCCAGCATTTT.

The chain combines TRBV7-2 with TRBJ2-7, with D perhaps TRBD2 (6 bases). Trimming took off 2 bases at V and 4 bases at J, with 15 bases between the two ends. CDR3 length: 15 residues. The germline V gene encodes CDR1 SGHTA and CDR2 FQGNSA. CDR3 DNA sequence: TGTGCCAGCAGCTTACTTGACTTTGCGGGATACGAGCAGTACTTC. Protein sequence: CASSLLDFAGYEQYF.

The gene calls are TRBV5-6 and TRBJ1-5; D is perhaps TRBD1 (5 bases). The CDR3 is made up of 14 amino acids. Trimming cost V 2 bases and J 3 bases, with 9 bases left between them. CDR1 SGHDT and CDR2 YYEEEE come from the germline V gene. CDR3 sequence reads: CASSFAGFNQPQHF. The CDR3 nucleotides read TGTGCCAGCAGCTTCGCAGGGTTCAATCAGCCCCAGCATTTT.

The chain is built from TRBV12-3 or TRBV12-4 and TRBJ1-4; D is uncertain. Trimming removed 3 bases at V and 6 bases at J, with 5 bases between. The length of the CDR3 is 12 residues. CDR3 DNA sequence: TGTGCCAGCAGTTTGAGCTATGAAAAACTGTTTTTT. Protein sequence: CASSLSYEKLFF.

The chain is built from TRBV4-3 and TRBJ1-1, with D unresolved. Germline V gene sequence: CDR1 LGHNA, CDR2 YSLEER. V shed 0 bases and J shed 2 bases, with 10 bases lying between them. The CDR3 has 15 amino acids. CDR3 sequence (DNA): TGCGCCAGCAGCCAAGAGACCACTTTTAACACTGAAGCTTTCTTT. Translation gives CASSQETTFNTEAFF.

V usage is TRBV19 and J usage is TRBJ1-1; D gene uncertain. Germline V gene data show CDR1 as LNHDA and CDR2 as SQIVND (reference sequence). The length of the CDR3 is 14 residues. Trimming stripped 11 bases from V and 0 bases from J, with 16 bases between. The CDR3 nucleotides are TGTGCCCACTGGGCAGGCAATATGAACACTGAAGCTTTCTTT. As protein: CAHWAGNMNTEAFF. The entire variable domain, with the rest obtained from reference TRBV19 and TRBJ1-1, is as follows: DGGITQSPKYLFRKEGQNVTLSCEQNLNHDAMYWYRQDPGQGLRLIYYSQIVNDFQKGDIAEGYSVSREKKESFPLTVTSAQKNPTAFYLCAHWAGNMNTEAFFGQGTRLTVV.

This chain joins TRBV7-2 and TRBJ2-2; 12 bases agree with TRBD2. V lost 10 bases to trimming and J lost 7 bases; unmatched junction nucleotides: 16. Germline values: CDR1 SGHTA, CDR2 FQGNSA. The CDR3 is 17 amino acids. CDR3 in DNA: TGTGCCACCCGCTTCGCTAGCGGGGGGGCGGGCGGCGGGGAGCTGTTTTTT. Its translation is CATRFASGGAGGGELFF.

The rearrangement uses TRBV6-5 and TRBJ2-1; possible D gene TRBD1, 6 bases. The CDR3 runs to 16 residues. With 3 bases removed from V and 0 bases from J, the gap between germline ends came to 12 bases. Looked up from germline, CDR1 is MNHEY and CDR2 is SVGAGI. The CDR3 DNA follows: TGTGCCAGCAGTTATGGGACACCCAGCTCCTACAATGAGCAGTTCTTC. Its protein product is CASSYGTPSSYNEQFF.

The chain couples TRBV12-3 or TRBV12-4 to TRBJ2-7, with D perhaps matching TRBD2 (6 bases). V was pared by 0 bases and J by 4 bases, with 7 bases between. The CDR3 totals 13 residues. The CDR3 loop is CASSLAGGYEQYF. The CDR3 coding sequence is TGTGCCAGCAGTTTAGCCGGGGGATACGAGCAGTACTTC.

The chain links TRBV29-1 to TRBJ2-7; 12 bases line up with TRBD1. Germline V CDR1 and CDR2: SQVTM, ANQGSEA. The V gene end was trimmed by 4 bases and the J gene end by 9 bases; junction bases not matched to a gene: 13. The CDR3 loop spans 15 amino acids. This CDR3 reads CSVAPGTGGNNVQYF. In DNA, the CDR3 is TGCAGCGTTGCCCCCGGGACAGGGGGCAATAATGTGCAGTACTTC.

The CDR3 DNA sequence: TGTGCCAGCAGCCACCCAGGGTCCGGGGCCAACGTCCTGACTTTC. This gives the protein CASSHPGSGANVLTF. The chain joins TRBV4-2 to TRBJ2-6; the D gene is possibly TRBD1 (5 bases). Germline V gene lookup returns CDR1 LGHNA and CDR2 YNFKEQ. V was trimmed by 3 bases and J by 4 bases, leaving 10 bases between them. This CDR3 has 15 residues.

About this clone itself: Mismatch with germline at one junction end may stem from a read error. V usage is TRBV29-1 and J usage is TRBJ2-5; D possibly corresponds to TRBD2 (5 bases). Germline values: CDR1 SQVTM, CDR2 ANQGSEA. This CDR3 is built from 13 residues. CDR3 in DNA: TGCGGCGTTGAAGGGAGACCACAAGAGACCCAGTACTTC. It yields the protein CGVEGRPQETQYF. The full variable domain, in which reference TRBV29-1 and TRBJ2-5 provide the parts outside the CDR3, is SAVISQKPSRDICQRGTSLTIQCQVDSQVTMMFWYRQQPGQSLTLIATANQGSEATYESGFVIDKFPISRPNLTFSTLTVSNMSPEDSSIYLCGVEGRPQETQYFGPGTRLLVL.

The chain links TRBV6-4 to TRBJ2-3; D possibly corresponds to TRBD2 (5 bases). Germline values: CDR1 MRHNA, CDR2 SNTAGT. This CDR3 spans 14 amino acids. Trimming pared 2 bases from V and 6 bases from J, leaving 12 bases between. The CDR3 protein is CASSDGEEEDTQYF. The CDR3 DNA reads TGTGCCAGCAGTGACGGTGAGGAGGAGGATACGCAGTATTTT.

The rearrangement links TRBV30 to TRBJ2-5; a weak D match, TRBD1 (5 bases). Between the trimmed V and J ends, which lost 1 base and 0 bases, there was a span of 6 bases. The CDR3 length is 13 residues. The germline V gene encodes CDR1 GTSNPN and CDR2 SVGIG (reference sequence). CDR3 coding DNA: TGTGCCTGGAGTGGGACACACCAAGAGACCCAGTACTTC. Residues: CAWSGTHQETQYF. The whole variable domain, filled in from reference TRBV30 and TRBJ2-5, reads SQTIHQWPATLVQPVGSPLSLECTVEGTSNPNLYWYRQAAGRGLQLLFYSVGIGQISSEVPQNLSASRPQDRQFILSSKKLLLSDSGFYLCAWSGTHQETQYFGPGTRLLVL.

The chain joins TRBV28 to TRBJ1-6, with 7 bases fitting TRBD1. Germline CDR1 reads MDHEN; CDR2 reads SYDVKM. Germline trimming cut 6 bases from V and 6 bases from J; bases unmatched to any gene: 11. The CDR3 is 16 amino acids. The CDR3 protein is CASSLAPGTANSPLHF. The CDR3, as DNA: TGTGCCAGCAGCCTTGCTCCCGGGACAGCTAATTCACCCCTCCACTTT.

Here the CDR3 DNA reads TGTGCCAGCAGTTCCGGGATCCTTAATGAAAAACTGTTTTTT. Protein product: CASSSGILNEKLFF. The chain uses TRBV2 and TRBJ1-4; D is ambiguous. Germline V lookup: CDR1 SNHLY, CDR2 FYNNEI. V dropped 5 bases and J dropped 4 bases, with 11 bases sitting between them. The CDR3 runs 14 residues.

This clone was seen once. The chain combines TRBV19 with TRBJ1-2; D gene ambiguous. This CDR3 has 17 amino acids. The germline V gene encodes CDR1 LNHDA and CDR2 SQIVND (reference sequence). Trimming pared 2 bases from V and 8 bases from J, leaving 24 bases between. DNA for the CDR3: TGTGCCAGTAGTATAAACCCCCCTGCGTCGCGAGACTTCGGCTACACCTTC. Its translation is CASSINPPASRDFGYTF.

This chain uses TRBV5-4 with TRBJ2-7; D possibly corresponds to TRBD2 (7 bases). Trimming took 7 bases from V and 4 from J, leaving 15 bases between them. This CDR3 contains 13 residues. The germline V gene has CDR1 SGHNT and CDR2 YYREEE (reference sequence). DNA for the CDR3: TGTGCCAGCTCCCTGGGGGGGCGTTACGAGCAGTACTTC. It specifies CASSLGGRYEQYF.

The chain links TRBV14 to TRBJ1-2, with a possible D match to TRBD1 (5 bases). Germline V gene sequence: CDR1 SGHDN, CDR2 FVKESK. V lost 4 bases to trimming and J lost 9 bases, with 21 bases between them. The CDR3 has 15 amino acids. The CDR3 DNA sequence: TGTGCCAGCAGCCCTAGTGGGACTCCGATAGGGAGCTACACCTTC. Amino acid sequence: CASSPSGTPIGSYTF.

The chain combines TRBV2 with TRBJ2-2, with TRBD1 matching over 9 bases. The CDR3 has 19 residues. Germline V lookup: CDR1 SNHLY, CDR2 FYNNEI. V trimming: 4 bases; J trimming: 4 bases; junction bases outside the gene matches: 16. The CDR3 reads CASSGLPSPGQGRTGELFF. Here the CDR3 DNA reads TGTGCCAGCAGTGGTCTCCCTTCTCCGGGACAGGGTCGCACCGGGGAGCTGTTTTTT.